Below, 26 T cell receptor beta chains from the same sample are listed, as sequenced in a study of blood T cell repertoires in COVID-19. Using immunoSEQ multiplex PCR, the repertoire was profiled, and TCRdb retains in-frame clones only, with some absent. This sample has about 98,000 clones; 86% occur once, and the top ten carry 10% to 13%. Material for sequencing was peripheral blood. These TCRs come from a man in his forties or fifties with acute or convalescent COVID-19.

This clone was found once. This CDR3 reads CASSKGQAPQSYTF. The CDR3 DNA is TGCGCCAGCAGCAAGGGACAGGCTCCGCAAAGCTACACCTTC. V is TRBV5-1 and J is TRBJ1-2, with 8 bases identical to TRBD1. The CDR3 length is 14 residues. Per germline, CDR1 SGHRS and CDR2 YFSETQ. V lost 4 bases to trimming and J lost 9 bases; unmatched junction nucleotides: 11. The complete variable domain, with remaining parts taken from reference TRBV5-1 and TRBJ1-2, reads KAGVTQTPRYLIKTRGQQVTLSCSPISGHRSVSWYQQTPGQGLQFLFEYFSETQRNKGNFPGRFSGRQFSNSRSEMNVSTLELGDSALYLCASSKGQAPQSYTFGSGTRLTVV.

In its sample, this clone was seen once. V usage is TRBV19 and J usage is TRBJ2-7, with D maybe TRBD1 (6 bases). CDR1 and CDR2 from the germline V gene are LNHDA and SQIVND (reference sequence). Trimming stripped 6 bases from V and 5 bases from J, with 17 bases between. The CDR3 is made up of 14 amino acids. This CDR3 is CASSNFRDTDEQYF. CDR3 in DNA: TGTGCCAGTAGCAACTTCCGGGACACCGACGAGCAGTACTTC.

V and J are TRBV3-1 (or the pseudogene TRBV3-2) and TRBJ1-1; unclear D gene. Germline V gene sequence: CDR1 LGHDT, CDR2 YNNKEL (reference sequence). This CDR3 region has 14 residues. Trimming removed 2 bases from V and 1 base from J, with 8 bases in between. CDR3 residues: CASSQLQTNTEAFF. The CDR3 coding sequence is TGTGCCAGCAGCCAATTACAGACGAACACTGAAGCTTTCTTT.

The chain links TRBV5-1 to TRBJ2-1; 8 positions agree with TRBD2. The V gene end was trimmed by 0 bases and the J gene end by 1 base; junction bases not matched to a gene: 6. The CDR3 spans 17 residues. Germline V gene lookup returns CDR1 SGHRS and CDR2 YFSETQ. The CDR3 coding sequence is TGCGCCAGCAGCTTGGGCGCCCTAGCGGGTTCCTACAATGAGCAGTTCTTC. Residues: CASSLGALAGSYNEQFF.

The V and J genes are TRBV9 and TRBJ2-1, with TRBD2 identical over 13 bases. This CDR3 contains 16 residues. CDR1 is SGDLS, CDR2 YYNGEE, per germline. Losses at the gene ends were 3 bases for V and 7 bases for J; bases not matched to a gene: 7. The CDR3 DNA reads as TGTGCCAGCAGCGCGATGAGGACTAGCGGGAGTAATGAGCAGTTCTTC. Amino acid sequence: CASSAMRTSGSNEQFF.

J is TRBJ1-5 and V is TRBV2, with TRBD1 matching over 8 bases. The V segment lost 6 bases and the J segment 6 bases; nucleotides outside the gene matches: 7. This CDR3 has 14 amino acids. Germline V gene data show CDR1 as SNHLY and CDR2 as FYNNEI. The CDR3 protein is CASSRTGNGQPQHF. In DNA, the CDR3 is TGTGCCAGCAGCAGGACAGGGAATGGTCAGCCCCAGCATTTT.

The chain has TRBV3-1 (or the pseudogene TRBV3-2) and TRBJ1-1; no definite D call. The CDR3 totals 11 residues. Germline assignment: CDR1 LGHDT and CDR2 YNNKEL (reference sequence). The V end lost 7 bases, the J end lost 6 bases, and 9 bases lay between the germline ends. CDR3 sequence reads: CASTLGAEAFF. The CDR3 nucleotides read TGTGCCAGCACCCTCGGGGCTGAAGCTTTCTTT.

J is TRBJ2-1 and V is TRBV12-3 or TRBV12-4, with D perhaps TRBD1 (7 bases). Trimming cost V 5 bases and J 12 bases, with 14 bases left between them. The CDR3 runs to 12 residues. The CDR3 bases are TGTGCCAGCAGTAGACAGGGAGGCGGGCAGTTCTTC. Translated, it gives CASSRQGGGQFF.

The rearrangement joins TRBV11-2 to TRBJ2-7, with TRBD1 identical over 9 bases. The germline CDR1 and CDR2 sequences are SGHAT and FQNNGV. The CDR3 is made up of 15 amino acids. V was pared by 8 bases and J by 2 bases, with 10 bases of the junction left unmatched. The CDR3 here is CASQWEQGAPYEQYF. The CDR3 nucleotides read TGTGCCAGCCAATGGGAACAGGGGGCACCCTACGAGCAGTACTTC.

The chain employs TRBV5-1 and TRBJ2-3, with 8 bases matching TRBD2. The CDR3 runs to 15 residues. CDR1 SGHRS and CDR2 YFSETQ come from the germline V gene. Losses at the gene ends were 4 bases for V and 3 bases for J; bases not matched to a gene: 7. The CDR3 coding sequence is TGCGCCAGCAGCCCGGGAGGGCGGGAGACAGATACGCAGTATTTT. Translation: CASSPGGRETDTQYF.

The chain employs TRBV18 and TRBJ1-1; a weak D match, TRBD1 (5 bases). The germline V gene has CDR1 KGHSH and CDR2 LQKENI. The CDR3 spans 16 residues. V was trimmed by 1 base and J by 1 base, leaving 13 bases between them. Here the CDR3 reads CASSPLLAGGNTEAFF. As DNA, the CDR3 is TGTGCCAGCTCACCACTCTTGGCGGGGGGGAACACTGAAGCTTTCTTT.

The chain is built from TRBV5-6 and TRBJ1-2; D gene uncertain. Trimming removed 4 bases at V and 0 bases at J, with 13 bases between. The CDR3 is 15 residues long. Germline V gene data show CDR1 as SGHDT and CDR2 as YYEEEE. As DNA, the CDR3 is TGTGCCAGCAGCGATTCCGGGAGTACTAACTATGGCTACACCTTC. As protein: CASSDSGSTNYGYTF.

CDR3 in DNA: TGTGCCACCAGTGAGGAAGGACAGGGAGGCAACACCATATATTTT. Its protein is CATSEEGQGGNTIYF. This chain connects TRBV24-1 to TRBJ1-3, with 8 nucleotides matching TRBD1. V was pared by 4 bases and J by 7 bases, with 8 bases of the junction left unmatched. This CDR3 is built from 15 residues. Per germline, CDR1 KGHDR and CDR2 SFDVKD.

This chain links TRBV12-3 or TRBV12-4 with TRBJ1-3; perhaps TRBD1 as D (5 bases). The V gene lost 5 bases and the J gene lost 4 bases, with 9 bases spanning the gap. The CDR3 runs 13 residues. Written as DNA, the CDR3 is TGTGCCAGCAGTCGACAGTGGGGAAACACCATATATTTT. It encodes CASSRQWGNTIYF.

The chain has TRBV7-9 and TRBJ2-2; D is possibly TRBD1 (5 bases). Germline CDR1 reads SEHNR; CDR2 reads FQNEAQ (reference sequence). The CDR3 totals 16 residues. V was trimmed by 5 bases and J by 3 bases, leaving 16 bases between them. The chain's CDR3 is CASSRLWVGDTGELFF. The CDR3 DNA is TGTGCCAGCAGCCGCCTGTGGGTAGGGGACACCGGGGAGCTGTTTTTT.

The chain recombines TRBV5-1 with TRBJ2-5, with D possibly matching TRBD2 (6 bases). This CDR3 spans 15 amino acids. CDR1 is SGHRS, CDR2 YFSETQ, per germline. V lost 0 bases, J lost 5 bases, and 14 bases lay in between. Here the CDR3 DNA reads TGCGCCAGCAGCTTGGGGCGGGCAGGAGGGGAGACCCAGTACTTC. Protein: CASSLGRAGGETQYF.

The genes are TRBV3-1 (or the pseudogene TRBV3-2) and TRBJ2-6; D gene ambiguous. The germline V gene has CDR1 LGHDT and CDR2 YNNKEL (reference sequence). The CDR3 contains 14 residues. With 5 bases removed from V and 1 base from J, the gap between germline ends came to 6 bases. CDR3 sequence reads: CASSFNSGANVLTF. The CDR3 DNA reads as TGTGCCAGCAGCTTCAATTCTGGGGCCAACGTCCTGACTTTC.

This chain connects TRBV10-3 to TRBJ2-7; 11 nucleotides line up with TRBD1. V dropped 0 bases and J dropped 2; count of bases not matched to a gene: 3. Per the germline V gene, CDR1 is ENHRY and CDR2 is SYGVKD. This CDR3 comprises 16 residues. CDR3 sequence: CAISESRDRGTYEQYF. The CDR3 nucleotides are TGTGCCATCAGTGAGTCCCGGGACAGGGGGACCTACGAGCAGTACTTC.

This chain connects TRBV12-3 or TRBV12-4 to TRBJ1-2; TRBD1 is a possible D gene (5 bases). The CDR3 has 12 amino acids. The V and J ends lost 7 bases and 6 bases respectively, with 12 bases between them. The CDR3 protein is CASNSRADGYTF. As DNA, the CDR3 is TGTGCCAGCAATAGCAGGGCAGATGGCTACACCTTC.

This chain connects TRBV3-1 (or the pseudogene TRBV3-2) to TRBJ2-2; D is perhaps TRBD2 (7 bases). This CDR3 region has 16 residues. Per germline, CDR1 LGHDT and CDR2 YNNKEL (reference sequence). Trimming took 4 bases from V and 0 from J, leaving 12 bases between them. CDR3 sequence (DNA): TGTGCCAGCAGCCCCTGGGGGGGCGCGAACACCGGGGAGCTGTTTTTT. This gives the protein CASSPWGGANTGELFF.

The chain uses TRBV24-1 and TRBJ1-2; unclear D gene. The CDR3 is 13 residues long. CDR1 is KGHDR, CDR2 SFDVKD, per germline. Trimming removed 3 bases at V and 8 bases at J, with 12 bases between. CDR3 in amino acids: CATSDGIPPGYTF. Written as DNA, the CDR3 is TGTGCCACCAGTGATGGCATTCCCCCCGGCTACACCTTC.

This chain joins TRBV29-1 and TRBJ1-2; no clear D. Germline V gene sequence: CDR1 SQVTM, CDR2 ANQGSEA. This CDR3 is 12 amino acids long. The V end was cut by 2 bases, the J end by 6 bases, with 10 bases between. The CDR3 sequence: CSVESGRDGYTF. CDR3 DNA: TGCAGCGTTGAAAGTGGTCGGGATGGCTACACCTTC.

The chain carries TRBV5-1 and TRBJ1-1, with D maybe TRBD1 (5 bases). Trimming shortened V by 1 base and J by 1 base, and 8 bases separated the two germline ends. The V gene's germline CDR1 is SGHRS and CDR2 YFSETQ. This CDR3 is 14 amino acids long. The CDR3 DNA follows: TGCGCCAGCAGCTTGAATACAGGGAACACTGAAGCTTTCTTT. It is translated as CASSLNTGNTEAFF.

The genes are TRBV9 and TRBJ2-3, with TRBD1 matching 7 bases. CDR1 SGDLS and CDR2 YYNGEE come from the germline V gene. The CDR3 contains 16 residues. J gave up 0 bases and V 4 bases, and 8 bases lay outside the gene matches. The CDR3 region has the DNA TGTGCCAGCAGCTTATGGACAGGTTCTAGCACAGATACGCAGTATTTT. The encoded protein is CASSLWTGSSTDTQYF.

The gene calls are TRBV19 and TRBJ2-3; D is ambiguous. Germline V gives CDR1 LNHDA, CDR2 SQIVND (reference sequence). V lost 6 bases and J 7 bases, leaving 20 bases between the germline ends. The CDR3 is 15 amino acids. The CDR3 coding sequence is TGTGCCAGTAGCCCGAATCTGGGTGAGGAAAATACGCAGTATTTT. Its translation is CASSPNLGEENTQYF.

The chain joins TRBV5-1 to TRBJ2-1; 7 bases are a match to TRBD2. The CDR3 consists of 14 residues. CDR1 and CDR2 (germline): SGHRS, YFSETQ. The J segment lost 5 bases and the V segment lost 3 bases, leaving 5 bases of the junction unmatched. This CDR3 reads CASSYGGLNNEQFF. CDR3 in DNA: TGCGCCAGCAGCTACGGGGGACTAAACAATGAGCAGTTCTTC. Using reference TRBV5-1 and TRBJ2-1 for the parts outside the CDR3, the full variable domain is KAGVTQTPRYLIKTRGQQVTLSCSPISGHRSVSWYQQTPGQGLQFLFEYFSETQRNKGNFPGRFSGRQFSNSRSEMNVSTLELGDSALYLCASSYGGLNNEQFFGPGTRLTVL.